This TCR beta chain was profiled in a study of cytomegalovirus exposure and HLA in healthy donors. Looking at the study overall: There were about 86 million unique TCRs (from HLA-typed donors) in an early data release.

Study-level results: A highly shared variant cluster was judged a likely technical artifact.

Whereas donors were nominally healthy upon sampling, unrecorded immune exposures were probable. Details on this clone: The antigen is unknown.

Trimming left V 6 bases short and J 3 bases short, with 18 bases between. The germline V gene has CDR1 MDHEN and CDR2 SYDVKM. This CDR3 has 15 amino acids. With 60 Vbeta and 13 Jbeta primers, the PCR was carried out. Generated by immunoSEQ multiplex PCR, the TCRdb table keeps only in-frame clones and is missing some. The table records over 100,000 clones, around 70% of them present only once. This TCR was sampled from a man aged 25 to 40 in good health and CMV-seropositive. The sequencing sample was made of PBMCs. V is TRBV28 and J is TRBJ2-7, with TRBD1 as a possible D gene (5 bases). CDR3 DNA sequence: TGTGCCAGCAGGGCGTGGAGTGGGGCCCTCTACGAGCAGTACTTC. This translates into CASRAWSGALYEQYF.